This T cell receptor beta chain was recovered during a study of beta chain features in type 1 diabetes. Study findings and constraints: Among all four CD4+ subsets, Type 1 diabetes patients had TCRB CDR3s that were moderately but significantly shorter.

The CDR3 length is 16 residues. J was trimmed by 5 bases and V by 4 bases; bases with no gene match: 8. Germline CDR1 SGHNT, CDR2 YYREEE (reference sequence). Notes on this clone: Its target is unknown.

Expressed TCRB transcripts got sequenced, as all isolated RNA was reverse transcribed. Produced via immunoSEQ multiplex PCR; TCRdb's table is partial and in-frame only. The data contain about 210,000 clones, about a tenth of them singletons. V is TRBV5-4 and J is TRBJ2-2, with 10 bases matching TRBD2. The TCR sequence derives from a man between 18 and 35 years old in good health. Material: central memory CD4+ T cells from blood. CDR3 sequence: CASSQSGRAGTGELFF. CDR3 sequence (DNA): TGTGCCAGCAGCCAAAGCGGGAGGGCCGGGACCGGGGAGCTGTTTTTT.